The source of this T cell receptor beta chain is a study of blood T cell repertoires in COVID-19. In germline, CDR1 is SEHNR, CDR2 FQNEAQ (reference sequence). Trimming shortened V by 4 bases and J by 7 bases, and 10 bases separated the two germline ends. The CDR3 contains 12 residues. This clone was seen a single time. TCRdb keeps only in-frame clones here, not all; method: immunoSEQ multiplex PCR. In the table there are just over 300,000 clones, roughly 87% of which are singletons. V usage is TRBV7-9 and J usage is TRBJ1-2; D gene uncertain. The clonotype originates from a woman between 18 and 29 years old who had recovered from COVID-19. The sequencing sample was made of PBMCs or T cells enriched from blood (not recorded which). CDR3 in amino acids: CASSSDRVGYTF. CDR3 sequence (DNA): TGTGCCAGCAGCTCCGACCGGGTTGGCTACACCTTC.